This T cell receptor beta chain originates from a study of blood T cell repertoires in COVID-19. Clones were sequenced by immunoSEQ multiplex PCR, and TCRdb holds only the in-frame ones, with some missing. This table holds about 140,000 clones, 80% found once. Trimming shortened V by 4 bases and J by 6 bases, and 19 bases separated the two germline ends. The CDR3 consists of 16 residues. Germline lookup yields CDR1 MNHEY and CDR2 SMNVEV (reference sequence). Sequencing was performed on peripheral blood. This chain connects TRBV27 to TRBJ2-1; weak D call: TRBD1 (5 bases). The TCR sequence derives from a man in his 70s who had recovered from COVID-19. CDR3 protein: CASSSRRAGLGNEQFF. The CDR3 DNA sequence: TGTGCCAGCAGTTCCCGTAGAGCAGGGTTGGGCAATGAGCAGTTCTTC.